Sequencing of this TCR beta chain was carried out in a study of T cell repertoires in cytomegalovirus infection. Study-wide context: Matching HLA type and CMV infection were both indicated by public TCR beta signatures.

This clonotype was found many times. Its antigen is as yet unknown. Via MiXCR, TCRdb re-called the reads, giving one row per CDR3 protein. Of hundreds of thousands of distinct CDR3 sequences in the sample, around 9.1% were seen once. The V and J ends lost 6 bases and 2 bases, in that order; junction bases with no gene match: 9. The CDR3 is 16 residues long. Germline loops: CDR1 MNHNS, CDR2 SASEGT. Study-wide findings and caveats: Ex vivo responses were dominated by HLA-C-restricted CMV-specific TCR beta clonotypes.

J is TRBJ2-2 and V is TRBV6-1, with 7 bases that match TRBD1. Sequenced sample: PBMCs. The sequence derives from a human donor in good health (CMV status not recorded). Some clones in this sample may be carry-over from other donors' samples. CDR3 sequence reads: CASRNRTGRNTGELFF. CDR3 nucleotide sequence: TGTGCCAGCAGGAATAGGACAGGACGTAACACCGGGGAGCTGTTTTTT.